This entry is about one T cell receptor (beta chain). Its antigen is as yet unknown. Looked up from germline, CDR1 is SGHTA and CDR2 is FQGNSA. The CDR3 spans 12 residues. V was clipped by 0 bases and J by 5 bases, with 1 base between them. Libraries were prepared by immunoSEQ multiplex PCR; TCRdb keeps only in-frame clonotypes and omits some of them. The sample includes over 150,000 clones, 80% to 95% of them seen just once. This sample was included in a study of T cell responses to AZD1222 COVID-19 vaccine. Overall study findings and caveats: A mostly white British donor set with more females was recruited, and clonal diversity was possibly underestimated. The repertoires were collected only after the peak T cell response. Baseline seropositivity occurred in only a handful of AZD1222 recipients. CD4 TCRs linked to vaccination spanned spike, dominating at 160-218 and 743-854.

This receptor was obtained from an adult who received the MenACWY meningococcal vaccine as a control. The chain carries TRBV7-2 and TRBJ1-4, with D hard to call. Source: peripheral blood, taken 28 days after the second dose of the MenACWY control vaccine. CDR3 DNA sequence: TGTGCCAGCAGCTTAGCGAATGAAAAACTGTTTTTT. Residues: CASSLANEKLFF.